The 23 T cell receptor beta chains listed next were all sequenced from one sample in a study of cytomegalovirus exposure and HLA in healthy donors. With 60 Vbeta and 13 Jbeta primers, the PCR was carried out. Clones were sequenced by immunoSEQ multiplex PCR, and TCRdb holds only the in-frame ones, with some missing. The data hold approximately 100,000 clones, with about 81% observed a single time. Sequencing used PBMCs. These receptors were obtained from a middle-aged man in good health and CMV-seronegative.

This chain connects TRBV6-6 to TRBJ2-2, with D maybe TRBD2 (5 bases). The CDR3 sequence is 13 residues long. CDR1 and CDR2 from the germline V gene are MNHNY and SVGAGI (reference sequence). V lost 6 bases and J 7 bases, leaving 12 bases between the germline ends. CDR3 amino acids: CASRTTGYGELFF. In DNA, the CDR3 is TGTGCCAGCAGGACGACGGGGTACGGGGAGCTGTTTTTT.

This chain connects TRBV7-6 to TRBJ2-7; D remains unclear. In germline, CDR1 is SGHVS, CDR2 FNYEAQ. Trimming shortened V by 5 bases and J by 0 bases, and 20 bases separated the two germline ends. The CDR3 loop spans 17 amino acids. The CDR3 DNA reads as TGTGCCAGCAGCACCATTAGCCGGCTGCGAAGCTCCTACGAGCAGTACTTC. Its protein is CASSTISRLRSSYEQYF.

There are a few counts of this clone. The rearrangement links TRBV6-5 to TRBJ2-2, with TRBD1 matching 7 bases. Trimming removed 6 bases from V and 0 bases from J; junction bases left unmatched: 4. Germline values: CDR1 MNHEY, CDR2 SVGAGI. CDR3 length equals 15 residues. As DNA, the CDR3 is TGTGCCAGCAGAGAGACAGGGACGAACACCGGGGAGCTGTTTTTT. It encodes CASRETGTNTGELFF.

The rearrangement uses TRBV30 and TRBJ2-5; TRBD2 matches at 12 bases. V was clipped by 1 base and J by 4 bases; unmatched bases: 10. The CDR3 spans 17 residues. The germline CDR1 and CDR2 sequences are GTSNPN and SVGIG (reference sequence). The CDR3 DNA sequence: TGTGCCTGGAGTGGGACTAGCGGGGCCATCGGGGGAGAGACCCAGTACTTC. Translation gives CAWSGTSGAIGGETQYF.

As to this clone: Different DNA sequences within this sample yield the same CDR3. This chain uses TRBV25-1 with TRBJ1-4, with D perhaps matching TRBD1 (5 bases). Trimming pared 3 bases from V and 7 bases from J, leaving 12 bases between. The CDR3 length is 14 residues. Germline-derived CDR1 and CDR2 are MGHDK and SYGVNS. CDR3 in amino acids: CASSDQGSGEKLFF. CDR3 bases: TGTGCCAGCAGTGACCAGGGTAGCGGTGAAAAACTGTTTTTT.

The chain employs TRBV5-5 and TRBJ2-6; 8 positions agree with TRBD2. The germline gives CDR1 SGHKS, CDR2 YYEKEE (reference sequence). The CDR3 length is 16 residues. The junction had 4 bases not matched to a gene; V was cut back by 3 bases and J by 2 bases. For the CDR3, the DNA is TGTGCCAGCAGCTATCACGGGGGGGCTGGGGCCAACGTCCTGACTTTC. As protein: CASSYHGGAGANVLTF.

The chain employs TRBV10-3 and TRBJ1-5; TRBD1 is a possible D gene (6 bases). With 5 bases removed from V and 7 bases from J, the gap between germline ends came to 15 bases. The CDR3 is 14 amino acids. Germline CDR1 and CDR2: ENHRY and SYGVKD. This CDR3 reads CAISTGRGEQPQHF. The CDR3 region has the DNA TGTGCCATCAGTACAGGGAGGGGGGAACAGCCCCAGCATTTT.

This rearrangement joins TRBV4-3 to TRBJ2-2; tentative D call: TRBD1 (5 bases). V lost 4 bases, J lost 5 bases, and 11 bases lay in between. The CDR3 is made up of 14 amino acids. Germline V gene lookup returns CDR1 LGHNA and CDR2 YSLEER. The CDR3 region has the DNA TGCGCCAGCAGCCCATCCCAGGGTACCGGGGAGCTGTTTTTT. Protein: CASSPSQGTGELFF.

The table lists this clone with a count of one. This chain links TRBV30 with TRBJ1-2, with D possibly being TRBD1 (6 bases). The V and J ends lost 2 bases and 2 bases respectively, with 15 bases between them. CDR1 is GTSNPN and CDR2 is SVGIG in the germline V gene (reference sequence). The CDR3 consists of 15 residues. CDR3 nucleotides: TGTGCCTGGAGTATACTTAAGACAGGCAACTATGGCTACACCTTC. This gives the protein CAWSILKTGNYGYTF. Filled out from reference TRBV30 and TRBJ1-2, the complete variable domain reads SQTIHQWPATLVQPVGSPLSLECTVEGTSNPNLYWYRQAAGRGLQLLFYSVGIGQISSEVPQNLSASRPQDRQFILSSKKLLLSDSGFYLCAWSILKTGNYGYTFGSGTRLTVV.

Only a few counts were recorded for this clone. This rearrangement joins TRBV7-2 to TRBJ2-2, with unresolved D. V lost 1 base and J 6 bases, leaving 6 bases between the germline ends. CDR3 size: 13 residues. The germline CDR1 and CDR2 sequences are SGHTA and FQGNSA. This chain's CDR3 is CASSLDRAGELFF. Written as DNA, the CDR3 is TGTGCCAGCAGCTTAGACCGGGCCGGGGAGCTGTTTTTT.

The chain recombines TRBV5-1 with TRBJ2-1; the D gene is possibly TRBD1 (6 bases). The CDR3 has 16 residues. V was clipped by 3 bases and J by 1 base, with 14 bases between them. Germline V lookup: CDR1 SGHRS, CDR2 YFSETQ. The CDR3 spells CASSSSGTTSYNEQFF. CDR3 in DNA: TGCGCCAGCAGCTCTTCCGGGACAACGTCCTACAATGAGCAGTTCTTC.

The chain combines TRBV10-2 with TRBJ2-5, with TRBD1 matching 8 bases. The ends lost 2 bases at V and 1 base at J; junction bases unmatched: 6. The CDR3 is 16 amino acids. The germline V gene encodes CDR1 WSHSY and CDR2 SAAADI. DNA for the CDR3: TGCGCCAGCAGTGAGGCCCGGGACAGGTTCCAAGAGACCCAGTACTTC. This codes for CASSEARDRFQETQYF.

The V and J genes are TRBV23-1 and TRBJ2-5; TRBD1 might be the D (5 bases). TRBV23-1 is designated an ORF whose function remains uncertain. The CDR3 has 17 amino acids. V lost 4 bases to trimming and J lost 2 bases, with 20 bases between them. For the CDR3, the DNA is TGCGCCAGCAGTCGACCGTCCGTGCAGGGTGGACAAGAGACCCAGTACTTC. Its protein product is CASSRPSVQGGQETQYF.

The chain recombines TRBV27 with TRBJ2-7, with no clear D. This CDR3 has 12 amino acids. V lost 5 bases, J lost 6 bases, and 11 bases lay in between. Germline V lookup: CDR1 MNHEY, CDR2 SMNVEV (reference sequence). Written as DNA, the CDR3 is TGTGCCAGCAGTCCTCCCACACGCGAGCAGTACTTC. Protein sequence: CASSPPTREQYF.

The rearrangement uses TRBV11-2 and TRBJ1-4; tentative D call: TRBD1 (5 bases). The CDR3 covers 14 residues. Per germline, CDR1 SGHAT and CDR2 FQNNGV. V lost 1 base, J lost 8 bases, and 11 bases lay in between. CDR3 region: CASSLGQGQEKLFF. In nucleotides, the CDR3 is TGTGCCAGCAGCTTAGGCCAGGGTCAAGAAAAACTGTTTTTT.

The rearrangement links TRBV28 to TRBJ1-6, with 8 bases aligning to TRBD1. The CDR3 loop spans 14 amino acids. The germline gives CDR1 MDHEN, CDR2 SYDVKM. Germline trimming cut 6 bases from V and 10 bases from J; bases unmatched to any gene: 8. CDR3 in DNA: TGTGCCAGCAGGACAGGGGATCTAGGGTCACCCCTCCACTTT. Protein product: CASRTGDLGSPLHF. The complete variable domain, with remaining parts taken from reference TRBV28 and TRBJ1-6, reads DVKVTQSSRYLVKRTGEKVFLECVQDMDHENMFWYRQDPGLGLRLIYFSYDVKMKEKGDIPEGYSVSREKKERFSLILESASTNQTSMYLCASRTGDLGSPLHFGNGTRLTVT.

The chain links TRBV4-1 to TRBJ2-5; 7 nucleotides line up with TRBD1. The DNA end lines up better with TRBJ2-7; the J call may be wrong. The CDR3 sequence is 14 residues long. Per germline, CDR1 MGHRA and CDR2 YSYEKL. The CDR3 loop reads CASSQENRGHEQYF. The CDR3 DNA sequence: TGCGCCAGCAGCCAAGAAAACAGGGGTCACGAGCAGTACTTC.

The rearrangement links TRBV30 to TRBJ1-3; D is unresolved. Germline CDR1 GTSNPN, CDR2 SVGIG (reference sequence). The CDR3 sequence is 14 residues long. V dropped 0 bases and J dropped 0 bases, with 6 bases sitting between them. The CDR3 sequence is CAWSVSSSGNTIYF. CDR3 nucleotides: TGTGCCTGGAGTGTTTCGAGCTCTGGAAACACCATATATTTT.

Here the CDR3 reads CASSLVRGTEFQETQYF. In DNA form, the CDR3 reads TGCGCCAGCAGCTTGGTTAGGGGGACAGAGTTTCAAGAGACCCAGTACTTC. The chain is built from TRBV5-1 and TRBJ2-5, with 7 bases fitting TRBD1. After removal of 0 bases from V and 2 bases from J, the junction contained 10 bases not matched to a gene. Germline values: CDR1 SGHRS, CDR2 YFSETQ. This CDR3 has 17 amino acids.

The rearrangement joins TRBV7-9 to TRBJ2-1; TRBD1 matches at 11 bases. The V and J ends lost 4 bases and 12 bases, in that order; junction bases with no gene match: 14. Germline V gene lookup returns CDR1 SEHNR and CDR2 FQNEAQ (reference sequence). This CDR3 comprises 16 residues. This CDR3 is CASSSGRDRGTRGQFF. In DNA form, the CDR3 reads TGTGCCAGCAGCTCAGGCCGGGACAGGGGGACACGGGGGCAGTTCTTC.

This sequence joins TRBV27 and TRBJ1-1; 12 nucleotides line up with TRBD1. Germline CDR1 is MNHEY and CDR2 is SMNVEV (reference sequence). This CDR3 contains 16 residues. V gave up 3 bases and J gave up 4 bases; unmatched junction bases: 6. This chain's CDR3 is CASSFGGQGAGTEAFF. DNA for the CDR3: TGTGCCAGCAGTTTTGGGGGACAGGGGGCGGGCACTGAAGCTTTCTTT.

This chain links TRBV7-2 with TRBJ1-1; tentative D call: TRBD1 (5 bases). Looked up from germline, CDR1 is SGHTA and CDR2 is FQGNSA. The V end lost 5 bases, the J end lost 3 bases, and 16 bases lay between the germline ends. This CDR3 is built from 15 residues. In nucleotides, the CDR3 is TGTGCCAGCAGCCCAGGACACACGGTGTACACTGAAGCTTTCTTT. This encodes CASSPGHTVYTEAFF.

This sequence joins TRBV11-2 and TRBJ2-3; 10 bases line up with TRBD1. Per the germline V gene, CDR1 is SGHAT and CDR2 is FQNNGV. The V and J ends lost 10 bases and 3 bases, in that order; junction bases with no gene match: 10. The CDR3 extends over 15 amino acids. The CDR3 region is CAIQPLDRGTDTQYF. For the CDR3, the DNA is TGTGCCATCCAGCCATTGGACAGGGGGACAGATACGCAGTATTTT.